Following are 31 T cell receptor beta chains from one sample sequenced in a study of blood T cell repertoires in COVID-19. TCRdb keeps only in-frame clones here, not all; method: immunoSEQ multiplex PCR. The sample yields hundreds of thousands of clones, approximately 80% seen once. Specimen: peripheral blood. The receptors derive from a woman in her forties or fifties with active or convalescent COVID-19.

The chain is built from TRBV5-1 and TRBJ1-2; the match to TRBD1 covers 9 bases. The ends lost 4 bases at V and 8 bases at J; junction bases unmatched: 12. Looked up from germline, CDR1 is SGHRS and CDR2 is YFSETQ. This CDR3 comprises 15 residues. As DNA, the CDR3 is TGCGCCAGCAGCCTAGCGCCGGGACAGGGAGGCGGCTACACCTTC. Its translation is CASSLAPGQGGGYTF.

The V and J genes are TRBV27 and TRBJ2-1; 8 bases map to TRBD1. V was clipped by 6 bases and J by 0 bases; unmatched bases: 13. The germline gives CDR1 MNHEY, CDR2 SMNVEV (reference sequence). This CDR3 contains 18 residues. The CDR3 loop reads CASSPTGVRVGSYNEQFF. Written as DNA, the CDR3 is TGTGCCAGCAGCCCGACAGGGGTAAGAGTGGGCTCCTACAATGAGCAGTTCTTC.

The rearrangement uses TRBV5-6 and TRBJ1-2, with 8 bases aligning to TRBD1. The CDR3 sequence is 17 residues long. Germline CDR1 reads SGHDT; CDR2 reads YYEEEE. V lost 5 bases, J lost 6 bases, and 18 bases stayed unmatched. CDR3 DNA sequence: TGTGCCAGCAGTCGAGAGGGGGACAGGAGCTTTTCGAATGGCTACACCTTC. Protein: CASSREGDRSFSNGYTF.

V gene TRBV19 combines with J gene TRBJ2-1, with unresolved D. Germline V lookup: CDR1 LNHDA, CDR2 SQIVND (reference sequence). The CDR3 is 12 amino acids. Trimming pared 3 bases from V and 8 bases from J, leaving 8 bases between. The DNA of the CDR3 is TGTGCCAGTAGTATTAGATCGGATGAGCAGTTCTTC. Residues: CASSIRSDEQFF.

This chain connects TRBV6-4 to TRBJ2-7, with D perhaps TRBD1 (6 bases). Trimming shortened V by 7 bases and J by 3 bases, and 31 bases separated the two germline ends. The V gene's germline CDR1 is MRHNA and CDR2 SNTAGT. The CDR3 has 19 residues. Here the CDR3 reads CASTDWGHPQRGGYYEQYF. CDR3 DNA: TGTGCCAGCACCGACTGGGGACACCCACAAAGAGGGGGATACTACGAGCAGTACTTC.

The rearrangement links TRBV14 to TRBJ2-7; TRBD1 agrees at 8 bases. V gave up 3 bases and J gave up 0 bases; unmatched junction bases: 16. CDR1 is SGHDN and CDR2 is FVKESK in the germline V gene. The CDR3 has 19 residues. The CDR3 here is CASSQNPGQAAGSSYEQYF. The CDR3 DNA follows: TGTGCCAGCAGCCAGAACCCGGGACAGGCGGCCGGCAGCTCCTACGAGCAGTACTTC.

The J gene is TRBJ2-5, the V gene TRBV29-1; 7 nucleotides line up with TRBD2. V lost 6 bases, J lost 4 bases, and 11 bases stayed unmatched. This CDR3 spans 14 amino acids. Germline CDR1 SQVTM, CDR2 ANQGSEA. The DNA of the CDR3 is TGCAGCGTCGGGGTGGGCGGGAGAGGAGAGACCCAGTACTTC. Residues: CSVGVGGRGETQYF.

The CDR3 DNA sequence: TGTGCCTGGAGCCCTGGGGGGGCGGGCGGCTACACCTTC. Translated: CAWSPGGAGGYTF. This chain joins TRBV30 and TRBJ1-2; tentative D call: TRBD1 (6 bases). V was shortened by 3 bases and J by 8 bases, with 16 bases between the two germline ends. Germline assignment: CDR1 GTSNPN and CDR2 SVGIG (reference sequence). This CDR3 contains 13 residues. Supplemented by reference TRBV30 and TRBJ1-2, the full variable domain reads SQTIHQWPATLVQPVGSPLSLECTVEGTSNPNLYWYRQAAGRGLQLLFYSVGIGQISSEVPQNLSASRPQDRQFILSSKKLLLSDSGFYLCAWSPGGAGGYTFGSGTRLTVV.

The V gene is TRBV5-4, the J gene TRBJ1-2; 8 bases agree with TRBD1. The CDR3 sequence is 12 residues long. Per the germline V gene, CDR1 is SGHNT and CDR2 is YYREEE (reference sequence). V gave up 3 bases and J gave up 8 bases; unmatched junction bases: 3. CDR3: CASSSTGDGYTF. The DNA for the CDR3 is TGTGCCAGCAGCTCGACAGGGGACGGCTACACCTTC.

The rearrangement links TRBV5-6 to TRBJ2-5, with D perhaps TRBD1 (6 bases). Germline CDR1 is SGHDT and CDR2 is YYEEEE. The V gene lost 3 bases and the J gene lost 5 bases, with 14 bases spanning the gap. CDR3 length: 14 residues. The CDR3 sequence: CASSYNRVLETQYF. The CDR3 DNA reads TGTGCCAGCAGCTATAACAGGGTACTGGAGACCCAGTACTTC. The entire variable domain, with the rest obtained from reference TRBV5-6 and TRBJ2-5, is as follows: DAGVTQSPTHLIKTRGQQVTLRCSPKSGHDTVSWYQQALGQGPQFIFQYYEEEERQRGNFPDRFSGHQFPNYSSELNVNALLLGDSALYLCASSYNRVLETQYFGPGTRLLVL.

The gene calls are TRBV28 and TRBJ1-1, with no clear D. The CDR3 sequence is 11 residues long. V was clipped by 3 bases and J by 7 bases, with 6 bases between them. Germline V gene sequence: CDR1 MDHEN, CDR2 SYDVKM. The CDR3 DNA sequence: TGTGCCAGCAGTTTTTCGGTTGAAGCTTTCTTT. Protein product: CASSFSVEAFF.

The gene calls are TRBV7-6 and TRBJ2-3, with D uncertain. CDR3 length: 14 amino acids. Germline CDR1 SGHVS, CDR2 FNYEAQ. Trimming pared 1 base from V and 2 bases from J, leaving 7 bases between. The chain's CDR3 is CASSLGATTDTQYF. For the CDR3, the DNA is TGTGCCAGCAGCTTAGGAGCGACCACAGATACGCAGTATTTT.

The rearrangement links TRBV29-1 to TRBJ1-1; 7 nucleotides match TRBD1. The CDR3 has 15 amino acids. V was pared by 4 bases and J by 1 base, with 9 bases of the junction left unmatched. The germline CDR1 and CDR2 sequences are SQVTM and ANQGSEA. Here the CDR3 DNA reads TGCAGCGTTGTTAGGGACAGTCCCTCGAACACTGAAGCTTTCTTT. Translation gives CSVVRDSPSNTEAFF.

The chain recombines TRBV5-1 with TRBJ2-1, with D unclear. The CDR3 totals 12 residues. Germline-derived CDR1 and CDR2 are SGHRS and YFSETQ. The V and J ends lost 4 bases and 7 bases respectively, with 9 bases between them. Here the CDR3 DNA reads TGCGCCAGCAGCGTAGTGCCGAATGAGCAGTTCTTC. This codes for CASSVVPNEQFF.

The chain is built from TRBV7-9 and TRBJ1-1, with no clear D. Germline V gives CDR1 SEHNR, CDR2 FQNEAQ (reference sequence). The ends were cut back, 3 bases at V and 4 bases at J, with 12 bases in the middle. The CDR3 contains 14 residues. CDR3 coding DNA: TGTGCCAGCAGCTTTTCGGCTGGGAGCACTGAAGCTTTCTTT. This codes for CASSFSAGSTEAFF.

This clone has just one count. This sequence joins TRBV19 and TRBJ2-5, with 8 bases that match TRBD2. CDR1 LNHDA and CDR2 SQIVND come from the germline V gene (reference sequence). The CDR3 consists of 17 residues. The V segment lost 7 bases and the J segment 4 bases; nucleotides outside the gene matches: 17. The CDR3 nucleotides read TGTGCCAGTACCCCGCGGGGGGCGGCGGAGGTATCAGAGACCCAGTACTTC. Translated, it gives CASTPRGAAEVSETQYF.

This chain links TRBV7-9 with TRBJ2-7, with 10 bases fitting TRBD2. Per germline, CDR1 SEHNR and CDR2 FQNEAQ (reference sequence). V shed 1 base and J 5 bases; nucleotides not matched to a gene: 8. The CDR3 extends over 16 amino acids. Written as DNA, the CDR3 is TGTGCCAGCAGCTTAGTAGTAGCGGGAGGAATCGACGAGCAGTACTTC. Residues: CASSLVVAGGIDEQYF.

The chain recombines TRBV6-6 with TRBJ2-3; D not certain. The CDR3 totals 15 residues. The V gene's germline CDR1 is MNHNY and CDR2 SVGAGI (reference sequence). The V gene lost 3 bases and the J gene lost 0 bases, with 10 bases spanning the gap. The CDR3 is CASSYSPLSTDTQYF. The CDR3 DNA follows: TGTGCCAGCAGTTATTCTCCTTTAAGCACAGATACGCAGTATTTT.

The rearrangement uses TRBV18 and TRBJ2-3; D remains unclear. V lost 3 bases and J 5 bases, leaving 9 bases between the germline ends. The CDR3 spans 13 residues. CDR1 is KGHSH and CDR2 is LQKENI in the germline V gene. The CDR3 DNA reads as TGTGCCAGCTCACCCAACTCGATAGATACGCAGTATTTT. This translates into CASSPNSIDTQYF.

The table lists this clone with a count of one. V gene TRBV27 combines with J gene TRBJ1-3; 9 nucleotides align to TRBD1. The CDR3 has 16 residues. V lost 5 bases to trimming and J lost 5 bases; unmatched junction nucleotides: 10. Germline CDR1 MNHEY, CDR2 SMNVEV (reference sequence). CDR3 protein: CASSPGTGTGRNTIYF. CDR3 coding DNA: TGTGCCAGCAGTCCAGGTACCGGGACAGGGAGAAACACCATATATTTT.

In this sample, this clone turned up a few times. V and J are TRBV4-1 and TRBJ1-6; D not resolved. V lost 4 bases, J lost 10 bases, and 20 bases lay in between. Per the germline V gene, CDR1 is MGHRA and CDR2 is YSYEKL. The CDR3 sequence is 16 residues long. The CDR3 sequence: CASSPGLRGSRSPLHF. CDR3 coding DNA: TGCGCCAGCAGCCCAGGCCTTCGGGGAAGTCGATCACCCCTCCACTTT.

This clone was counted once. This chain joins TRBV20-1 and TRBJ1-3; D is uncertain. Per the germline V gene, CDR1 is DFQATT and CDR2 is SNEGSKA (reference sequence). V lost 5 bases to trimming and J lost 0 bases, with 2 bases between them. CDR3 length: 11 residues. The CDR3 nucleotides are TGCAGTGCTCTCTCTGGAAACACCATATATTTT. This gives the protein CSALSGNTIYF.

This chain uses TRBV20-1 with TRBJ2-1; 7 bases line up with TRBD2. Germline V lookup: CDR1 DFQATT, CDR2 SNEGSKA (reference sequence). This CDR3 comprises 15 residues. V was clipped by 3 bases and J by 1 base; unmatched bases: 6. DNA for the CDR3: TGCAGTGCTAGTCCTAGCGGCTTTTCCTACAATGAGCAGTTCTTC. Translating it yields CSASPSGFSYNEQFF.

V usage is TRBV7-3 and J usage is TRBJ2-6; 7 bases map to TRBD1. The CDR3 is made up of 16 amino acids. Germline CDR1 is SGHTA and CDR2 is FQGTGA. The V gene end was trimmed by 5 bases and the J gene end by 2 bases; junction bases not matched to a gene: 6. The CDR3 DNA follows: TGTGCCAGCAGCCGACAGGGTAGCCCTGGGGCCAACGTCCTGACTTTC. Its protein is CASSRQGSPGANVLTF. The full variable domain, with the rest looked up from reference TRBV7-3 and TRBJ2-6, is GAGVSQTPSNKVTEKGKYVELRCDPISGHTALYWYRQSLGQGPEFLIYFQGTGAADDSGLPNDRFFAVRPEGSVSTLKIQRTERGDSAVYLCASSRQGSPGANVLTFGAGSRLTVL.

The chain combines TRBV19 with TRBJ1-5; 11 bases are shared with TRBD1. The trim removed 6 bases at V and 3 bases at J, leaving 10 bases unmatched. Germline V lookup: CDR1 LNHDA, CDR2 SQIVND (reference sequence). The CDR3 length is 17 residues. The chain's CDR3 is CASSPWGQGGANQPQHF. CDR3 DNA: TGTGCCAGTAGCCCCTGGGGACAGGGGGGGGCCAATCAGCCCCAGCATTTT.

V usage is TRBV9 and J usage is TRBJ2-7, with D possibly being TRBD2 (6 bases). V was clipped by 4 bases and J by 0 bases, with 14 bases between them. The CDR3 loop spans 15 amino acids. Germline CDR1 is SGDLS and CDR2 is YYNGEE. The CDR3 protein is CASSSGGSSSYEQYF. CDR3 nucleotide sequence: TGTGCCAGCAGCTCTGGGGGGTCCTCCTCCTACGAGCAGTACTTC.

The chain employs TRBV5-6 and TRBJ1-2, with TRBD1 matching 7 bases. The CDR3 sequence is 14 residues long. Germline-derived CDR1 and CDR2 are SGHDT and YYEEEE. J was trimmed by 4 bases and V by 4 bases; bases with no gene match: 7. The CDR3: CASSEGQFPYGYTF. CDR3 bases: TGTGCCAGCAGCGAGGGACAGTTTCCCTATGGCTACACCTTC.

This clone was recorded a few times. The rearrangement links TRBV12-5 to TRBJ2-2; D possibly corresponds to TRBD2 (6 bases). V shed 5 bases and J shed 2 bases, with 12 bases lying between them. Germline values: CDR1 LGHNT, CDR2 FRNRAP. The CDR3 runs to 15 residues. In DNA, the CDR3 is TGTGCTAGTGGTCCCCGGAGGGAAAACACCGGGGAGCTGTTTTTT. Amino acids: CASGPRRENTGELFF.

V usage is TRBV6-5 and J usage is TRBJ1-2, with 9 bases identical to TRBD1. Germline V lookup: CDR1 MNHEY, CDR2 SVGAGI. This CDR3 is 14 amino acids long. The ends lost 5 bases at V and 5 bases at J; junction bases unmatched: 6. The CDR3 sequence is CASSTTGGRYGYTF. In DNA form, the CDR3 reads TGTGCCAGCAGTACTACAGGGGGCAGGTATGGCTACACCTTC.

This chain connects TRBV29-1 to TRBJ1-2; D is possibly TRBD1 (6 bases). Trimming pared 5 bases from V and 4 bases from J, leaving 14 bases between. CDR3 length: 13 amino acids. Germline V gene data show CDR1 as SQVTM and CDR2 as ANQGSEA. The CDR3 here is CSVPTGNGYGYTF. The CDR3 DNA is TGCAGCGTTCCCACAGGGAACGGCTATGGCTACACCTTC. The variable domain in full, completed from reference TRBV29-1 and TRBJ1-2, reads SAVISQKPSRDICQRGTSLTIQCQVDSQVTMMFWYRQQPGQSLTLIATANQGSEATYESGFVIDKFPISRPNLTFSTLTVSNMSPEDSSIYLCSVPTGNGYGYTFGSGTRLTVV.

CDR3 residues: CASSQEGFGTLYNEQFF. CDR3 in DNA: TGCGCCAGCAGCCAAGAGGGGTTCGGGACACTATACAATGAGCAGTTCTTC. The chain couples TRBV4-1 to TRBJ2-1; D might be TRBD1 (6 bases). This CDR3 comprises 17 residues. Germline CDR1 reads MGHRA; CDR2 reads YSYEKL. V was cut by 0 bases and J by 4 bases, with 16 bases left in between.